The clone carrying this T cell receptor (beta chain) came up many times. As yet, its antigen is unknown. The germline CDR1 and CDR2 sequences are SGDLS and YYNGEE. The J segment lost 5 bases and the V segment lost 5 bases, leaving 5 bases of the junction unmatched. The CDR3 runs 15 residues. This record belongs to a study of blood T cells in healthy people across ages. Study-wide results and caveats: Higher diversity, along with more naive CD4+ cells, distinguished long-lived donors from aged donors.

Combining a sample-barcoded 5' primer with a J-beta primer mix, a second PCR ran for about 7 to 11 cycles. Each TCR beta cDNA got a 12-nucleotide random molecular identifier. TCRdb re-analysed the 5' RACE reads in MiXCR, keeping a single row per CDR3 protein. The data hold hundreds of thousands of distinct CDR3 sequences, with approximately 31% observed a single time. Sequenced sample: blood. The chain couples TRBV9 to TRBJ1-6; 9 nucleotides line up with TRBD1. This TCR derives from a woman older than 75 in good health. The CDR3 coding sequence is TGTGCCAGCAGGGGACAGGGTATCGATAATTCACCCCTCCACTTT. This sequence encodes CASRGQGIDNSPLHF.